Listed below are T cell receptor beta chains from one sample, sequenced in a study of T cells after yellow fever vaccination. TCRdb processed the 5' RACE reads anew with MiXCR; each CDR3 protein has one entry. The sample gives around 140,000 distinct CDR3 sequences, 6.6% of which show up once; approximately 0.59% is in the top ten. The starting material was CD4+ T cells sorted from PBMCs, obtained 10 days after the yellow fever booster vaccination. These receptors all stem from a man aged 25-45 years who received the YFV17D yellow fever vaccine. Both conserved end residues are part of each CDR3. D genes are given only for firm matches. For some rows the clone size is stated as once, few or many, or as a class when expanded; others skip it.

size: many; D: .; V: TRBV7-3; J: TRBJ2-5; CDR3: CASSLTGPETQYF; DNA: TGTGCCAGCAGCCTCACAGGGCCTGAGACCCAGTACTTC
size: many; D: .; V: TRBV3-1; J: TRBJ2-7; CDR3: CASSQFYEQYF; DNA: TGTGCCAGCAGCCAATTCTACGAGCAGTACTTC
size: many; D: .; V: TRBV7-3; J: TRBJ2-1; CDR3: CASSYSVNEQFF; DNA: TGTGCCAGCAGCTACTCTGTCAATGAGCAGTTCTTC
size: .; D: TRBD2; V: TRBV6-4; J: TRBJ2-3; CDR3: CASSRGRAQTDTQYF; DNA: TGTGCCAGCAGTCGCGGGAGGGCCCAGACAGATACGCAGTATTTT
size: many; D: .; V: TRBV4-2; J: TRBJ2-5; CDR3: CASSQDIGTSETQYF; DNA: TGTGCCAGCAGCCAAGATATCGGGACTTCAGAGACCCAGTACTTC
size: many; D: TRBD1; V: TRBV29-1; J: TRBJ2-7; CDR3: CSVEGQGMHEQYF; DNA: TGCAGCGTTGAGGGACAGGGGATGCACGAGCAGTACTTC
size: many; D: TRBD2; V: TRBV12-3/TRBV12-4; J: TRBJ2-7; CDR3: CASTQTSEVYEQYF; DNA: TGTGCCAGCACTCAGACTAGCGAGGTCTACGAGCAGTACTTC
size: many; D: .; V: TRBV6-4; J: TRBJ2-2; CDR3: CASSEMYPGELFF; DNA: TGTGCCAGCAGTGAAATGTATCCCGGGGAGCTGTTTTTT
size: many; D: .; V: TRBV6-2/TRBV6-3; J: TRBJ1-1; CDR3: CASMRQGTNTEAFF; DNA: TGTGCCAGCATGCGGCAGGGTACGAACACTGAAGCTTTCTTT
size: many; D: TRBD2; V: TRBV2; J: TRBJ2-3; CDR3: CASSESEREEADTQYF; DNA: TGTGCCAGCAGTGAAAGCGAGCGGGAGGAGGCAGATACGCAGTATTTT
size: many; D: .; V: TRBV5-1; J: TRBJ2-5; CDR3: CASSHLSLGETQYF; DNA: TGCGCCAGCAGCCATTTATCACTTGGGGAGACCCAGTACTTC
size: many; D: TRBD2; V: TRBV15; J: TRBJ2-1; CDR3: CATSDPGAGRGNEQFF; DNA: TGTGCCACCAGCGACCCGGGAGCGGGAAGGGGCAATGAGCAGTTCTTC
size: .; D: TRBD2; V: TRBV20-1; J: TRBJ2-7; CDR3: CNARSPGTSGRNEQYF; DNA: TGCAATGCTAGATCCCCCGGGACTAGCGGGAGGAACGAGCAGTACTTC
size: many; D: .; V: TRBV12-3/TRBV12-4; J: TRBJ2-7; CDR3: CASSSDPYEQYF; DNA: TGTGCCAGCAGTTCAGACCCATACGAGCAGTACTTC